Listed here are 29 T cell receptor beta chains from one sample, sequenced in a study of CD8+ T cells in alopecia areata. Once RNA had been extracted, it was reverse transcribed into cDNA to act as the sequencing template. This table comes from immunoSEQ multiplex PCR, and its TCRdb copy is limited to in-frame clones, with some not included. The data show 75,000 to 100,000 clones, 41% seen once. Sequencing was carried out using CD4+ T cells sorted from blood. Every receptor here comes from a human donor with alopecia areata.

This clone came up a few times. The rearrangement links TRBV7-2 to TRBJ1-2; maybe TRBD1 (5 bases). The CDR3 sequence is 14 residues long. Germline loops: CDR1 SGHTA, CDR2 FQGNSA. V lost 6 bases, J lost 3 bases, and 14 bases lay in between. The CDR3 region is CASSDQGGYYGYTF. CDR3 sequence (DNA): TGTGCCAGCAGTGATCAGGGCGGCTACTATGGCTACACCTTC.

The chain joins TRBV29-1 to TRBJ1-1; TRBD1 is a possible D gene (5 bases). The V gene lost 2 bases and the J gene lost 9 bases, with 10 bases spanning the gap. The CDR3 covers 11 residues. Germline V lookup: CDR1 SQVTM, CDR2 ANQGSEA. The CDR3 reads CSVERGTQAFF. The CDR3 DNA reads as TGCAGCGTTGAACGGGGGACGCAAGCTTTCTTT.

This sequence joins TRBV5-1 and TRBJ2-5, with D possibly being TRBD1 or TRBD2 (6 bases each). The CDR3 is 17 amino acids. Germline V lookup: CDR1 SGHRS, CDR2 YFSETQ. V was pared by 0 bases and J by 5 bases, with 20 bases between. The CDR3 nucleotides are TGCGCCAGCAGCTTGGGCCGTGGTCTAGGGGGGTCTGAGACCCAGTACTTC. It translates to CASSLGRGLGGSETQYF.

This clone has only a few counts. The V and J genes are TRBV28 and TRBJ1-5, with unresolved D. The germline CDR1 and CDR2 sequences are MDHEN and SYDVKM. The CDR3 has 14 residues. The V and J ends lost 7 bases and 1 base respectively, with 11 bases between them. CDR3 amino acids: CASIHLDSNQPQHF. CDR3 DNA sequence: TGTGCCAGCATCCACTTGGACAGCAATCAGCCCCAGCATTTT.

The chain is built from TRBV4-1 and TRBJ2-7, with 7 nucleotides matching TRBD2. The CDR3 runs 18 residues. The V and J ends lost 0 bases and 3 bases, in that order; junction bases with no gene match: 14. Per germline, CDR1 MGHRA and CDR2 YSYEKL. CDR3 sequence reads: CASSQEMRLGGSSYEQYF. The CDR3 region has the DNA TGCGCCAGCAGCCAAGAGATGCGCTTGGGCGGGAGTAGCTACGAGCAGTACTTC.

This clone showed up just once. This sample includes further DNA sequences coding for the same CDR3. The rearrangement links TRBV29-1 to TRBJ1-6, with 7 bases identical to TRBD1. The CDR3 sequence is 13 residues long. CDR1 is SQVTM and CDR2 is ANQGSEA in the germline V gene. Trimming removed 6 bases from V and 7 bases from J; junction bases left unmatched: 6. This CDR3 reads CSVRQGGNSPLHF. The CDR3, as DNA: TGCAGCGTCAGACAGGGAGGGAATTCACCCCTCCACTTT.

Here the CDR3 reads CASSTTGGPYEQYF. The CDR3 nucleotides are TGTGCCAGCAGCACGACCGGGGGTCCCTACGAGCAGTACTTC. V usage is TRBV6-5 and J usage is TRBJ2-7; possible D gene TRBD2, 6 bases. The ends were cut back, 6 bases at V and 2 bases at J, with 14 bases in the middle. CDR3 size: 14 residues. CDR1 is MNHEY and CDR2 is SVGAGI in the germline V gene.

J is TRBJ1-1 and V is TRBV14; D gene ambiguous. Trimming shortened V by 1 base and J by 1 base, and 7 bases separated the two germline ends. The CDR3 length is 14 residues. Germline V CDR1 and CDR2: SGHDN, FVKESK. The CDR3 nucleotides read TGTGCCAGCAGCCAAGTGTTAAGGAACACTGAAGCTTTCTTT. Residues: CASSQVLRNTEAFF.

The genes are TRBV4-2 and TRBJ2-2, with D perhaps matching TRBD1 (6 bases). Germline V CDR1 and CDR2: LGHNA, YNFKEQ. Trimming cost V 0 bases and J 5 bases, with 16 bases left between them. This CDR3 is built from 17 residues. CDR3 region: CASSQDSRRGWTGELFF. CDR3 DNA: TGTGCCAGCAGCCAAGATAGTCGCAGGGGCTGGACCGGGGAGCTGTTTTTT.

A word on this clone: Other nucleotide sequences from this sample produce the same CDR3. The rearrangement links TRBV30 to TRBJ2-5, with TRBD2 matching over 7 bases. Germline loops: CDR1 GTSNPN, CDR2 SVGIG (reference sequence). V gave up 3 bases and J gave up 2 bases; unmatched junction bases: 3. The CDR3 consists of 13 residues. CDR3 coding DNA: TGTGCCTGGAGCGGGGGACTACAAGAGACCCAGTACTTC. Amino acid sequence: CAWSGGLQETQYF.

This clone was picked up a small number of times. This rearrangement joins TRBV23-1 to TRBJ2-1, with D possibly being TRBD1 or TRBD2 (5 bases each). TRBV23-1 is known as an ORF, though its function is uncertain. The CDR3 totals 15 residues. V lost 2 bases, J lost 5 bases, and 13 bases lay in between. In DNA form, the CDR3 reads TGCGCCAGCAGTCAAGAGGTGCAGGGAGACAATGAGCAGTTCTTC. Protein sequence: CASSQEVQGDNEQFF.

This sequence joins TRBV30 and TRBJ2-1, with 9 bases aligning to TRBD1. CDR1 GTSNPN and CDR2 SVGIG come from the germline V gene (reference sequence). The CDR3 has 17 residues. After removal of 2 bases from V and 0 bases from J, the junction contained 8 bases not matched to a gene. CDR3 sequence reads: CAWSNGQGSRSYNEQFF. CDR3 in DNA: TGTGCCTGGAGTAATGGACAGGGGTCACGCTCCTACAATGAGCAGTTCTTC.

This chain connects TRBV5-1 to TRBJ1-1; D unclear. The germline V gene encodes CDR1 SGHRS and CDR2 YFSETQ. V was clipped by 2 bases and J by 1 base, with 12 bases between them. This CDR3 is 15 amino acids long. The CDR3 protein is CASSFDDTQNTEAFF. CDR3 nucleotides: TGCGCCAGCAGCTTTGACGACACTCAGAACACTGAAGCTTTCTTT.

This clone appeared a few times. The chain recombines TRBV18 with TRBJ2-1; tentative D call: TRBD1 (5 bases). V was trimmed by 2 bases and J by 7 bases, leaving 15 bases between them. CDR3 length: 15 amino acids. Germline V gene data show CDR1 as KGHSH and CDR2 as LQKENI. CDR3 loop: CASSPIPQGGNEQFF. CDR3 sequence (DNA): TGTGCCAGCTCACCAATTCCTCAGGGTGGGAATGAGCAGTTCTTC.

This chain joins TRBV6-5 and TRBJ1-2; 7 bases match TRBD1. Per germline, CDR1 MNHEY and CDR2 SVGAGI. J lost 4 bases, V lost 7 bases, and 3 bases had no gene match. This CDR3 is 12 amino acids long. The CDR3 spells CASTTGAYGYTF. The CDR3 DNA reads TGTGCCAGCACAACAGGGGCCTATGGCTACACCTTC.

The chain uses TRBV10-2 and TRBJ2-3; 12 bases are shared with TRBD2. Germline V lookup: CDR1 WSHSY, CDR2 SAAADI. Unmatched junction bases numbered 8, after V lost 6 bases and J lost 7 bases. The length of the CDR3 is 15 residues. The CDR3 DNA reads as TGCGCCAGCAGCCCTAGCGGGGGGGGGCGGCATACGCAGTATTTT. It codes for CASSPSGGGRHTQYF.

The V and J genes are TRBV28 and TRBJ1-2; D not resolved. Trimming took 10 bases from V and 6 from J, leaving 18 bases between them. The CDR3 runs to 13 residues. Germline CDR1 reads MDHEN; CDR2 reads SYDVKM. This CDR3 reads CATIPGSRNGYTF. DNA for the CDR3: TGTGCCACCATTCCGGGAAGTCGGAATGGCTACACCTTC.

The gene calls are TRBV2 and TRBJ2-7, with 10 bases that match TRBD1. J was trimmed by 4 bases and V by 4 bases; bases with no gene match: 4. The V gene's germline CDR1 is SNHLY and CDR2 FYNNEI. The length of the CDR3 is 14 residues. The CDR3 is CASSADRGYYEQYF. The CDR3 bases are TGTGCCAGCAGTGCGGACAGGGGGTATTACGAGCAGTACTTC.

This clone was picked up a small number of times. Other DNA sequences in the same sample also yield this CDR3. The chain carries TRBV7-2 and TRBJ1-5; D remains ambiguous. The CDR3 is 13 amino acids. V was shortened by 2 bases and J by 4 bases, with 6 bases between the two germline ends. Looked up from germline, CDR1 is SGHTA and CDR2 is FQGNSA. CDR3 residues: CASSLQGNQPQHF. CDR3 coding DNA: TGTGCCAGCAGCTTACAAGGAAATCAGCCCCAGCATTTT.

The CDR3 sequence: CASSVPPTYEQYF. In nucleotides, the CDR3 is TGTGCCAGCAGTGTACCTCCTACCTACGAGCAGTACTTC. The chain carries TRBV6-1 and TRBJ2-7, with no clear D. The CDR3 runs 13 residues. Trimming cost V 4 bases and J 2 bases, with 9 bases left between them. From germline, CDR1 is MNHNS and CDR2 SASEGT.

The chain uses TRBV29-1 and TRBJ2-5, with 9 bases identical to TRBD2. The CDR3 runs 14 residues. CDR1 is SQVTM, CDR2 ANQGSEA, per germline. The V and J ends lost 7 bases and 4 bases, in that order; junction bases with no gene match: 10. Written as DNA, the CDR3 is TGCAGCGCCAACATGGGACTAGCCGGAGAGACCCAGTACTTC. Amino acid sequence: CSANMGLAGETQYF.

The genes are TRBV27 and TRBJ2-7; D ambiguous. CDR3 length: 12 amino acids. Trimming took 4 bases from V and 6 from J, leaving 10 bases between them. Per germline, CDR1 MNHEY and CDR2 SMNVEV (reference sequence). CDR3 loop: CASSSLSTEQYF. DNA of the CDR3: TGTGCCAGCAGTTCCTTGTCGACCGAGCAGTACTTC.

The sample holds a few counts of this clone. V usage is TRBV29-1 and J usage is TRBJ2-5; 7 bases align to TRBD1. CDR3 length: 13 amino acids. The germline V gene encodes CDR1 SQVTM and CDR2 ANQGSEA. Trimming at V came to 5 bases and at J to 5 bases, leaving 8 bases not matched to a gene. Written as DNA, the CDR3 is TGCAGCGTTAACAGGGGAGCCGGGGAGACCCAGTACTTC. Amino acids: CSVNRGAGETQYF.

The chain links TRBV25-1 to TRBJ1-5; possible D gene TRBD1, 5 bases. Germline CDR1 reads MGHDK; CDR2 reads SYGVNS. This CDR3 has 12 residues. The V gene lost 8 bases and the J gene lost 5 bases, with 10 bases spanning the gap. CDR3 loop: CASRDGDQPQHF. CDR3 coding DNA: TGTGCCAGCCGGGACGGGGATCAGCCCCAGCATTTT. The whole variable domain, filled in from reference TRBV25-1 and TRBJ1-5, reads EADIYQTPRYLVIGTGKKITLECSQTMGHDKMYWYQQDPGMELHLIHYSYGVNSTEKGDLSSESTVSRIRTEHFPLTLESARPSHTSQYLCASRDGDQPQHFGDGTRLSIL.

In this sample, this clone turned up a few times. The chain employs TRBV7-9 and TRBJ2-7; 7 nucleotides line up with TRBD1. The junction had 7 bases not matched to a gene; V was cut back by 1 base and J by 10 bases. The CDR3 has 13 amino acids. The germline V gene has CDR1 SEHNR and CDR2 FQNEAQ (reference sequence). CDR3 sequence: CASSLVAGGIQYF. The DNA of the CDR3 is TGTGCCAGCAGCTTAGTTGCAGGGGGTATCCAGTACTTC.

This chain links TRBV30 with TRBJ2-7; D is ambiguous. V lost 0 bases and J 5 bases, leaving 11 bases between the germline ends. The CDR3 consists of 13 residues. Germline lookup yields CDR1 GTSNPN and CDR2 SVGIG (reference sequence). CDR3 protein: CAWSVTLRNEQYF. The CDR3 bases are TGTGCCTGGAGTGTAACGTTGAGGAACGAGCAGTACTTC.

The rearrangement uses TRBV18 and TRBJ2-7; no clear D. CDR1 KGHSH and CDR2 LQKENI come from the germline V gene. This CDR3 is built from 13 residues. V shed 2 bases and J shed 5 bases, with 10 bases lying between them. CDR3 nucleotides: TGTGCCAGCTCACCAACCACCCCCCACGAGCAGTACTTC. It yields the protein CASSPTTPHEQYF.

This clone appeared a few times. CDR3 bases: TGTGCCAGCAGCATGCCCCGGGGGGGCTGGGAGACCCAGTACTTC. It is translated as CASSMPRGGWETQYF. The gene calls are TRBV7-2 and TRBJ2-5; 8 positions agree with TRBD2. CDR3 length equals 15 residues. Unmatched junction bases numbered 10, after V lost 5 bases and J lost 5 bases. Germline lookup yields CDR1 SGHTA and CDR2 FQGNSA.

The chain employs TRBV29-1 and TRBJ1-2; 8 nucleotides align to TRBD1. The trim removed 3 bases at V and 4 bases at J, leaving 7 bases unmatched. The CDR3 runs 14 residues. Per the germline V gene, CDR1 is SQVTM and CDR2 is ANQGSEA. DNA for the CDR3: TGCAGCGTTGACCAGACAGGGGCAACCTATGGCTACACCTTC. Translated: CSVDQTGATYGYTF. Using reference TRBV29-1 and TRBJ1-2 for the parts outside the CDR3, the full variable domain is SAVISQKPSRDICQRGTSLTIQCQVDSQVTMMFWYRQQPGQSLTLIATANQGSEATYESGFVIDKFPISRPNLTFSTLTVSNMSPEDSSIYLCSVDQTGATYGYTFGSGTRLTVV.